The entry below gives a single T cell receptor beta chain sequence along with its context. The record originates from a study of shared clonotypes between healthy human individuals. Study context: CD4 naive and CD4 memory each took three plates per donor, while CD8 naive took two and CD8 memory one.

The V and J ends lost 4 bases and 2 bases respectively, with 11 bases between them. The germline CDR1 and CDR2 sequences are SGHDT and YYEEEE. CDR3 length: 14 residues. CD45RO-negative CD8 cells positively selected for CCR7 made up the naive population, which excluded terminally differentiated effector memory CD45RA+ cells. Every subset's genomic DNA went evenly onto several immunoSEQ plates. Authors' methods: From ImmunoSEQ came sequences covering only the junction and carrying no quality scores, so filtering differed. Repertoires were generated with immunoSEQ multiplex PCR, while TCRdb's copy carries only in-frame clones and drops some. That table furnishes V, J and clone size, whereas the DNA furnished D and trimming. This table holds 450,000 to 700,000 clones, nearly 97% found once.

The origin of this receptor is a woman in her twenties or thirties in good health. The gene calls are TRBV5-6 and TRBJ2-3; no reliable D call. Sequencing was done on a sample of naive CD8+ T cells sorted from blood. CDR3 nucleotides: TGTGCCAGCAGCATTCGGTTTAACACAGATACGCAGTATTTT. It is translated as CASSIRFNTDTQYF. The variable domain in full, with the rest retrieved from reference TRBV5-6 and TRBJ2-3, is DAGVTQSPTHLIKTRGQQVTLRCSPKSGHDTVSWYQQALGQGPQFIFQYYEEEERQRGNFPDRFSGHQFPNYSSELNVNALLLGDSALYLCASSIRFNTDTQYFGPGTRLTVL.